These 17 T cell receptor beta chains share one sample of origin, sequenced in a study of blood T cell repertoires in COVID-19. The method was immunoSEQ multiplex PCR; TCRdb's version includes in-frame clones alone and lacks a portion of them. This sample carries over 65,000 clones, more than 80% of them seen once, and the ten largest clones take about 7%. Sequencing used peripheral blood. The receptors come from a human donor in a cohort sampled during active COVID-19.

The chain is built from TRBV19 and TRBJ2-3, with 8 bases aligning to TRBD2. The CDR3 is made up of 16 amino acids. V dropped 1 base and J dropped 1; count of bases not matched to a gene: 4. Germline CDR1 LNHDA, CDR2 SQIVND (reference sequence). The CDR3 region is CASSIGSGGGTDTQYF. The CDR3 DNA reads TGTGCCAGTAGTATAGGGAGCGGGGGAGGCACAGATACGCAGTATTTT.

This rearrangement joins TRBV19 to TRBJ1-5, with a tentative D call TRBD1 (6 bases). V lost 5 bases to trimming and J lost 3 bases, with 11 bases between them. The CDR3 has 14 amino acids. Germline values: CDR1 LNHDA, CDR2 SQIVND (reference sequence). The CDR3 region is CASSLRDNNQPQHF. The CDR3 region has the DNA TGTGCCAGTAGTCTCCGGGACAACAATCAGCCCCAGCATTTT. The whole variable domain, filled in from reference TRBV19 and TRBJ1-5, reads DGGITQSPKYLFRKEGQNVTLSCEQNLNHDAMYWYRQDPGQGLRLIYYSQIVNDFQKGDIAEGYSVSREKKESFPLTVTSAQKNPTAFYLCASSLRDNNQPQHFGDGTRLSIL.

The chain joins TRBV19 to TRBJ1-3; 9 positions agree with TRBD1. The CDR3 is 16 residues long. Germline V gene sequence: CDR1 LNHDA, CDR2 SQIVND (reference sequence). V lost 7 bases, J lost 0 bases, and 7 bases stayed unmatched. The CDR3 protein is CASTLGQGSSGNTIYF. CDR3 bases: TGTGCCAGTACCTTGGGACAGGGCAGCTCTGGAAACACCATATATTTT.

This clone was seen only a few times. The chain has TRBV7-6 and TRBJ1-6, with D unclear. V lost 1 base and J 7 bases, leaving 11 bases between the germline ends. The CDR3 extends over 15 amino acids. CDR1 is SGHVS, CDR2 FNYEAQ, per germline. The CDR3 loop reads CASSLGENPNSPLHF. Here the CDR3 DNA reads TGTGCCAGCAGCTTAGGGGAGAACCCGAATTCACCCCTCCACTTT.

The chain uses TRBV6-5 and TRBJ2-7; weak D call: TRBD1 (5 bases). Trimming cost V 3 bases and J 0 bases, with 9 bases left between them. Germline assignment: CDR1 MNHEY and CDR2 SVGAGI. The CDR3 covers 14 residues. The CDR3 DNA reads as TGTGCCAGCAGTTATTGGCAGGGCTCCTACGAGCAGTACTTC. It is translated as CASSYWQGSYEQYF.

This chain links TRBV29-1 with TRBJ1-2; D is unclear. Germline assignment: CDR1 SQVTM and CDR2 ANQGSEA. V shed 7 bases and J shed 6 bases, with 15 bases lying between them. CDR3 length: 12 residues. CDR3 DNA sequence: TGCAGCGCCCCGGGGAGGGTTGATGGCTACACCTTC. Protein sequence: CSAPGRVDGYTF.

The CDR3 DNA sequence: TGTGCCAGCAGCCAAGCTACTAGCTTCCAAGAGACCCAGTACTTC. It specifies CASSQATSFQETQYF. The V call is TRBV14, the J call TRBJ2-5; the D gene is possibly TRBD2 (6 bases). V was clipped by 1 base and J by 1 base, with 10 bases between them. Germline V gene sequence: CDR1 SGHDN, CDR2 FVKESK. The CDR3 spans 15 residues. Full variable domain (rest looked up from reference TRBV14 and TRBJ2-5): EAGVTQFPSHSVIEKGQTVTLRCDPISGHDNLYWYRRVMGKEIKFLLHFVKESKQDESGMPNNRFLAERTGGTYSTLKVQPAELEDSGVYFCASSQATSFQETQYFGPGTRLLVL.

The J gene is TRBJ2-6, the V gene TRBV5-6, with D perhaps TRBD2 (6 bases). There are 17 residues in the CDR3. The ends were cut back, 0 bases at V and 0 bases at J, with 10 bases in the middle. Germline lookup yields CDR1 SGHDT and CDR2 YYEEEE. CDR3 in amino acids: CASSLAGGVSGANVLTF. The CDR3 coding sequence is TGTGCCAGCAGCTTGGCCGGGGGAGTCTCTGGGGCCAACGTCCTGACTTTC.

The genes are TRBV28 and TRBJ1-2; D may be TRBD1 (6 bases). Trimming removed 6 bases from V and 8 bases from J, with 16 bases in between. CDR1 is MDHEN, CDR2 SYDVKM, per germline. There are 13 residues in the CDR3. The CDR3 region is CASRSNRDRGYTF. The CDR3 bases are TGTGCCAGCAGGTCGAACAGGGATCGCGGCTACACCTTC.

The V gene is TRBV30, the J gene TRBJ2-7, with D possibly TRBD2 on 7 matching bases. CDR3 length equals 17 residues. Trimming shortened V by 0 bases and J by 1 base, and 19 bases separated the two germline ends. The germline V gene encodes CDR1 GTSNPN and CDR2 SVGIG (reference sequence). CDR3 protein: CAWSVPGGGQLSYEQYF. CDR3 DNA: TGTGCCTGGAGTGTACCTGGCGGGGGCCAACTTTCCTACGAGCAGTACTTC.

This clone was observed once. The chain recombines TRBV6-5 with TRBJ2-7; D might be TRBD2 (6 bases). The CDR3 consists of 13 residues. In germline, CDR1 is MNHEY, CDR2 SVGAGI. V lost 6 bases and J 3 bases, leaving 12 bases between the germline ends. CDR3 sequence (DNA): TGTGCCAGCAGGCGGCCGGGACTCTACGAGCAGTACTTC. This codes for CASRRPGLYEQYF.

The rearrangement joins TRBV5-1 to TRBJ2-6, with 7 bases matching TRBD2. Trimming at V came to 2 bases and at J to 0 bases, leaving 2 bases not matched to a gene. The CDR3 totals 16 residues. CDR1 is SGHRS, CDR2 YFSETQ, per germline. CDR3 region: CASSFSGSSGANVLTF. The CDR3 nucleotides read TGCGCCAGCAGCTTTAGCGGGTCCTCTGGGGCCAACGTCCTGACTTTC.

This sequence joins TRBV5-4 and TRBJ1-2; possibly TRBD1 for D (6 bases). V lost 2 bases and J lost 8, with 16 bases in between. Germline loops: CDR1 SGHNT, CDR2 YYREEE (reference sequence). The CDR3 has 14 amino acids. DNA for the CDR3: TGTGCCAGCAGCTTTCGGACAGTGACGATAGGCTACACCTTC. The encoded protein is CASSFRTVTIGYTF. The variable domain in full, completed from reference TRBV5-4 and TRBJ1-2, reads ETGVTQSPTHLIKTRGQQVTLRCSSQSGHNTVSWYQQALGQGPQFIFQYYREEENGRGNFPPRFSGLQFPNYSSELNVNALELDDSALYLCASSFRTVTIGYTFGSGTRLTVV.

The rearrangement links TRBV7-6 to TRBJ1-3, with a tentative D call TRBD1 (6 bases). Germline CDR1 SGHVS, CDR2 FNYEAQ. The CDR3 is 16 residues long. Trimming stripped 2 bases from V and 0 bases from J, with 11 bases between. CDR3 DNA sequence: TGTGCCAGCAGCTTACCCCGGACAGTCTCTGGAAACACCATATATTTT. Protein: CASSLPRTVSGNTIYF.

This clone was observed a single time. The J gene is TRBJ1-2, the V gene TRBV6-5; perhaps TRBD1 as D (6 bases). Germline V gives CDR1 MNHEY, CDR2 SVGAGI. Trimming took off 6 bases at V and 2 bases at J, with 13 bases between the two ends. The CDR3 has 14 amino acids. The CDR3 is CASSPQGPNYGYTF. In DNA, the CDR3 is TGTGCCAGCAGCCCACAGGGCCCCAACTATGGCTACACCTTC.

This chain links TRBV7-2 with TRBJ2-7; TRBD1 matches at 7 bases. In germline, CDR1 is SGHTA, CDR2 FQGNSA. Germline trimming cut 5 bases from V and 3 bases from J; bases unmatched to any gene: 7. This CDR3 has 14 residues. CDR3 DNA sequence: TGTGCCAGCAGCCCGCCGGGACAGCACTACGAGCAGTACTTC. It specifies CASSPPGQHYEQYF.

The V call is TRBV24-1, the J call TRBJ2-5; 7 nucleotides align to TRBD1. Per germline, CDR1 KGHDR and CDR2 SFDVKD. This CDR3 spans 14 amino acids. Trimming took 0 bases from V and 8 from J; bases not matched to a gene: 5. CDR3 DNA: TGTGCCACCAGTGATTTGCAAGGGGGCGGAACCCAGTACTTC. Protein: CATSDLQGGGTQYF.